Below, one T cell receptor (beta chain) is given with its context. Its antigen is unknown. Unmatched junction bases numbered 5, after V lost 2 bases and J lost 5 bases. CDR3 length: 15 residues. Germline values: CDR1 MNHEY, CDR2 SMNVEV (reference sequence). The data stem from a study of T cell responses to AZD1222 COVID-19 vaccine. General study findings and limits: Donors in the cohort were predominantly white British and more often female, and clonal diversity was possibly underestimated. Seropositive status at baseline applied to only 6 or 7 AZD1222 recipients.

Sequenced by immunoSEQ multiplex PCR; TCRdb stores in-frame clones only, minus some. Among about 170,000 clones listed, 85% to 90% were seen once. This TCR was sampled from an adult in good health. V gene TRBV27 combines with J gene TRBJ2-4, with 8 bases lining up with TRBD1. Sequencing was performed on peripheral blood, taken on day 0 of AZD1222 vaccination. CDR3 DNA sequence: TGTGCCAGCAGTTTACTCGGGACAGGAGAAAACATTCAGTACTTC. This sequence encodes CASSLLGTGENIQYF.